This TCR beta chain emerged from a study of T cell responses to AZD1222 COVID-19 vaccine. The assay was immunoSEQ multiplex PCR, and TCRdb's table has in-frame clones only and misses some. This table holds 90,000 to 120,000 clones, 91% found once. Study-wide results and limits: Nearly half of the spike-specific TCRs reportedly recognize variant regions that carry no mutations. The peak T cell response came first, and repertoires were sampled only after it.

There are 16 residues in the CDR3. Germline V lookup: CDR1 SGHKS, CDR2 YYEKEE (reference sequence). V lost 1 base and J lost 0; bases outside the gene matches: 5. Remarks on this clone: Its antigen is not identified.

The source of this sequence is an adult in good health. The rearrangement uses TRBV5-5 and TRBJ2-3, with 7 bases identical to TRBD1. The sample in question was peripheral blood, obtained on day 0 of AZD1222 vaccination. The CDR3 sequence: CASSLTGDLSTDTQYF. CDR3 bases: TGTGCCAGCAGCTTGACAGGGGACCTCAGCACAGATACGCAGTATTTT.